A single TCR beta chain is shown here with its context. Its antigen is unidentified. The CDR3 consists of 16 residues. V gave up 2 bases and J gave up 8 bases; unmatched junction bases: 14. The germline V gene has CDR1 SGHKS and CDR2 YYEKEE (reference sequence). The data were produced by immunoSEQ multiplex PCR, yet TCRdb's version contains in-frame clones alone and is incomplete. The repertoire holds 9,500 to 13,000 clones, with around 78% as singletons. The record originates from a study of CD4+ T cells in melanoma. Findings and caveats of the study: Neoantigen-specific CD4+ T cells in melanoma reportedly had diverse differentiation states.

This receptor was identified in a human donor with melanoma. Sequencing was done on a sample of cells from a culture (not recorded whether cultured in vitro). The V and J genes are TRBV5-5 and TRBJ1-1; TRBD1 aligns across 8 bases. DNA for the CDR3: TGTGCCAGCAGCTTAGTAGGGAAGCGAAGGGACAGGGAAGCTTTCTTT. Its translation is CASSLVGKRRDREAFF.